The 20 T cell receptor beta chains given below trace back to one sample, sequenced in a study of T cell repertoires in cytomegalovirus infection. No antigen is known for these receptors. TCRdb re-analysed the reads in MiXCR, keeping a single row per CDR3 protein. Of just under 500,000 distinct CDR3 sequences in the sample, about 33% are singletons; the top ten hold roughly 15%. This sample comprised cultured PBMCs, obtained from culture after CMV antigen stimulation. These receptors all stem from a human donor in good health (CMV status not recorded). Some clones in this sample may be carry-over from other donors' samples.

This clonotype came up a few times. The chain is built from TRBV7-2 and TRBJ2-2; TRBD2 matches 9 bases. Germline CDR1 and CDR2: SGHTA and FQGNSA. The CDR3 is made up of 16 amino acids. After removal of 1 base from V and 3 bases from J, the junction contained 3 bases not matched to a gene. The CDR3: CASSLEGLAYTGELFF. The DNA of the CDR3 is TGTGCCAGCAGCTTAGAGGGACTAGCATACACCGGGGAGCTGTTTTTT.

The V gene is TRBV6-5, the J gene TRBJ2-7; the D is unclear. CDR1 and CDR2 (germline): MNHEY, SVGAGI. There are 14 residues in the CDR3. V gave up 0 bases and J gave up 3 bases, with 9 bases separating them. Written as DNA, the CDR3 is TGTGCCAGCAGTTACTCCCGGCTTCTCTACGAGCAGTACTTC. Its protein is CASSYSRLLYEQYF.

This clonotype was observed a handful of times. V usage is TRBV7-6 and J usage is TRBJ2-7; 7 bases fit TRBD1. Unmatched junction bases numbered 2, after V lost 2 bases and J lost 7 bases. The CDR3 consists of 12 residues. Per germline, CDR1 SGHVS and CDR2 FNYEAQ. The CDR3 nucleotides read TGTGCCAGCAGCTTAACGACAGGGGAGCAGTACTTC. It is translated as CASSLTTGEQYF.

The V call is TRBV10-3, the J call TRBJ1-1; D may be TRBD1 (5 bases). CDR1 is ENHRY, CDR2 SYGVKD, per germline. V dropped 3 bases and J dropped 4 bases, with 15 bases sitting between them. This CDR3 has 15 amino acids. CDR3 sequence reads: CAISDRGAGGTEAFF. CDR3 coding DNA: TGTGCCATCAGTGATCGAGGGGCCGGTGGCACTGAAGCTTTCTTT.

The chain uses TRBV7-6 and TRBJ1-1; 11 positions match TRBD1. V dropped 4 bases and J dropped 8; count of bases not matched to a gene: 6. The CDR3 contains 14 residues. Per germline, CDR1 SGHVS and CDR2 FNYEAQ. This chain's CDR3 is CASSSSRDRGEAFF. In DNA form, the CDR3 reads TGTGCCAGCAGCTCGTCCCGGGACAGGGGGGAAGCTTTCTTT.

This clonotype showed up just a few times. This rearrangement joins TRBV7-2 to TRBJ1-3; D is ambiguous. Germline V gene data show CDR1 as SGHTA and CDR2 as FQGNSA. CDR3 size: 17 residues. Trimming left V 2 bases short and J 1 base short, with 15 bases between. CDR3 coding DNA: TGTGCCAGCAGCTTATGGGGAACAGTTTCATCTGGAAACACCATATATTTT. This encodes CASSLWGTVSSGNTIYF.

The chain has TRBV4-2 and TRBJ2-5; TRBD1 aligns across 10 bases. There are 15 residues in the CDR3. Germline CDR1 and CDR2: LGHNA and YNFKEQ. After removal of 4 bases from V and 3 bases from J, the junction contained 5 bases not matched to a gene. The CDR3 DNA reads TGTGCCAGCAGCCGGGGGGGACAGGGGAAAGAGACCCAGTACTTC. Amino acids: CASSRGGQGKETQYF.

This clonotype was counted between two and nine times. V gene TRBV11-1 combines with J gene TRBJ2-2; 10 bases are shared with TRBD1. The CDR3 length is 15 residues. Germline trimming cut 1 base from V and 10 bases from J; bases unmatched to any gene: 6. Germline-derived CDR1 and CDR2 are SGHAT and FQDESV (reference sequence). The CDR3 bases are TGTGCCAGCAGCTTAGAAGGACAGGGGGTGACGGAGCTGTTTTTT. It encodes CASSLEGQGVTELFF.

On this clonotype itself: In this CDR3 the conserved last residue, phenylalanine or tryptophan, is missing, so a read error is likely. The chain links TRBV6-5 to TRBJ2-7; tentatively, D is TRBD1 (5 bases). The germline gives CDR1 MNHEY, CDR2 SVGAGI. This CDR3 comprises 14 residues. Trimming cost V 2 bases and J 7 bases, with 15 bases left between them. The CDR3 DNA reads TGTGCCAGCAGTTACGGGGCAGCCCGATGGGAGCAGTACTCC. Translating gives CASSYGAARWEQYS.

J is TRBJ2-1 and V is TRBV6-2 or TRBV6-3, with 8 positions matching TRBD2. The V and J ends lost 3 bases and 5 bases, in that order; junction bases with no gene match: 3. The CDR3 has 14 residues. Per the germline V gene, CDR1 is MNHEY and CDR2 is SVGEGT. CDR3 region: CASSYSGGDNEQFF. The CDR3 region has the DNA TGTGCCAGCAGTTATTCGGGAGGGGACAATGAGCAGTTCTTC.

This chain links TRBV28 with TRBJ1-1; D is perhaps TRBD1 (5 bases). Deletions cut 5 bases from V and 9 bases from J, with 22 bases between. Per the germline V gene, CDR1 is MDHEN and CDR2 is SYDVKM. There are 15 residues in the CDR3. The CDR3 coding sequence is TGTGCCAGCAGTCCCGGGGGTGGGCATAGGAGGAAAGCTTTCTTT. Amino acid sequence: CASSPGGGHRRKAFF.

This clonotype has just one count. This chain links TRBV2 with TRBJ2-7, with 13 bases identical to TRBD2. Germline-derived CDR1 and CDR2 are SNHLY and FYNNEI. With V trimmed by 8 bases and J by 6 bases, 13 bases remained unmatched. CDR3 size: 16 residues. The CDR3 DNA reads as TGTGCCAGCGGGTACCTACTAGCGGGAGGGCTGGCCGAGCAGTACTTC. As protein: CASGYLLAGGLAEQYF.

The rearrangement uses TRBV6-1 and TRBJ2-3; D is perhaps TRBD2 (6 bases). The V end lost 8 bases, the J end lost 0 bases, and 18 bases lay between the germline ends. This CDR3 is built from 16 residues. CDR1 is MNHNS and CDR2 is SASEGT in the germline V gene. CDR3 sequence reads: CASGTIREQSTDTQYF. The CDR3 bases are TGTGCCAGCGGTACAATCCGGGAGCAAAGCACAGATACGCAGTATTTT.

The J gene is TRBJ1-3, the V gene TRBV28; D is unresolved. Trimming shortened V by 8 bases and J by 2 bases, and 10 bases separated the two germline ends. The CDR3 sequence is 13 residues long. Looked up from germline, CDR1 is MDHEN and CDR2 is SYDVKM. CDR3 amino acids: CASLIPTGNTIYF. The CDR3 DNA is TGTGCCAGCCTTATCCCCACTGGAAACACCATATATTTT.

This clonotype has just a few counts. The CDR3 region has the DNA TGTGCCAGCAGCTTAATCCGCGCTCAGAGCAATGAGCAGTTCTTC. This gives the protein CASSLIRAQSNEQFF. This chain uses TRBV7-2 with TRBJ2-1; D call uncertain. The CDR3 is 15 amino acids. The germline gives CDR1 SGHTA, CDR2 FQGNSA. V lost 2 bases and J lost 6, with 14 bases in between. Looking up the rest from reference TRBV7-2 and TRBJ2-1 gives the full variable domain: GAGVSQSPSNKVTEKGKDVELRCDPISGHTALYWYRQSLGQGLEFLIYFQGNSAPDKSGLPSDRFSAERTGGSVSTLTIQRTQQEDSAVYLCASSLIRAQSNEQFFGPGTRLTVL.

There are a few counts of this clonotype. The chain joins TRBV18 to TRBJ2-3; D call uncertain. The germline CDR1 and CDR2 sequences are KGHSH and LQKENI. The CDR3 consists of 13 residues. V lost 3 bases, J lost 3 bases, and 7 bases lay in between. The CDR3 region is CASSPVGTDTQYF. CDR3 nucleotide sequence: TGTGCCAGCTCACCGGTGGGAACAGATACGCAGTATTTT.

J is TRBJ2-5 and V is TRBV7-3, with no clear D. Germline V lookup: CDR1 SGHTA, CDR2 FQGTGA. Trimming shortened V by 5 bases and J by 4 bases, and 11 bases separated the two germline ends. The CDR3 runs 13 residues. As DNA, the CDR3 is TGTGCCAGCAGCACCGCTACCTTAGAGACCCAGTACTTC. It is translated as CASSTATLETQYF.

In DNA form, the CDR3 reads TGTGCCAGTAAGGATCAGATGACGCCTGGAAACACCATATATTTT. It codes for CASKDQMTPGNTIYF. The chain links TRBV19 to TRBJ1-3; no clear D. The CDR3 has 15 residues. Deletions cut 7 bases from V and 2 bases from J, with 15 bases between. CDR1 is LNHDA, CDR2 SQIVND, per germline (reference sequence).

The rearrangement links TRBV7-6 to TRBJ1-3; no clear D. This CDR3 region has 16 residues. Trimming stripped 5 bases from V and 0 bases from J, with 14 bases between. Germline loops: CDR1 SGHVS, CDR2 FNYEAQ. CDR3 nucleotide sequence: TGTGCCAGCAGCCCTCGGTCCAGGTCCTCTGGAAACACCATATATTTT. Its translation is CASSPRSRSSGNTIYF.

This chain uses TRBV7-6 with TRBJ2-2; D unresolved. V lost 5 bases and J lost 3, with 10 bases in between. CDR3 length: 14 residues. Germline CDR1 and CDR2: SGHVS and FNYEAQ. CDR3 sequence (DNA): TGTGCCAGCAGCCTAACTGTAGACACCGGGGAGCTGTTTTTT. It encodes CASSLTVDTGELFF. Full variable domain (rest looked up from reference TRBV7-6 and TRBJ2-2): GAGVSQSPRYKVTKRGQDVALRCDPISGHVSLYWYRQALGQGPEFLTYFNYEAQQDKSGLPNDRFSAERPEGSISTLTIQRTEQRDSAMYRCASSLTVDTGELFFGEGSRLTVL.